Listed below are T cell receptor beta chains from one sample, sequenced in a study of OX40 agonist ivuxolimab in advanced cancers. Generated by immunoSEQ multiplex PCR, the TCRdb table keeps only in-frame clones and is missing some. The sample carries around 20,000 clones, 86% recorded once. The material sequenced was CD4+ or CD8+ T cells sorted from blood, taken in a trial of the OX40 agonist ivuxolimab. Receptors were obtained from an adult with an advanced solid tumor such as melanoma, head and neck, liver or kidney cancer. CDR3s include the opening cysteine and the closing phenylalanine or tryptophan. Fields, in order: J gene, clone size, D gene, V gene, CDR3 DNA, CDR3 protein. The D gene is left open where the match is weak. Rows give clone size only sometimes, using once, few, many, or a class for an expanded clone.

TRBJ2-7 | . | TRBD2 | TRBV9 | TGTGCCAGCAGCCCCCCCGGTAGCGGGGGAGGGGGCGAACAGTACTTC | CASSPPGSGGGGEQYF
TRBJ1-4 | . | . | TRBV4-1 | TGCGCCAGCAGCCAAGGAAGGGGTCATAATGAAAAACTGTTTTTT | CASSQGRGHNEKLFF
TRBJ1-1 | . | . | TRBV5-1 | TGCGCCAGCAGGTGGGCGAACACTGAAGCTTTCTTT | CASRWANTEAFF
TRBJ2-4 | . | TRBD1 | TRBV7-8 | TGTGCCAGCAGCTTAGGGACAGGGCCTAAGAACATTCAGTACTTC | CASSLGTGPKNIQYF
TRBJ1-1 | few | . | TRBV30 | TGTGCCTGGAGTAATGTAGCCGGCAGTTACAGTGAAGCTTTCTTT | CAWSNVAGSYSEAFF
TRBJ2-3 | . | . | TRBV7-2 | TGTGCCAGCAGCTTCCGCACAGATACGCAGTATTTT | CASSFRTDTQYF
TRBJ1-4 | . | . | TRBV27 | TGTGCCAGCAGTCCCTTTTCGGGGGCGATACGGGAAAAACTGTTTTTT | CASSPFSGAIREKLFF
TRBJ2-5 | . | . | TRBV10-2 | TGCGCCAGCAGTGCCTCCCGGCAGCGGGCAAGGGAAGAGACCCAGTACTTC | CASSASRQRAREETQYF
TRBJ2-7 | . | TRBD2 | TRBV5-4 | TGTGCCAGCAGCTTGGCCCTAGCGGATTACGAGCAGTACTTC | CASSLALADYEQYF
TRBJ2-2 | once | . | TRBV13 | TGTGCCAGCAGCACTGCCGGGACACTGAACACCGGGGAGCTGTTTTTT | CASSTAGTLNTGELFF
TRBJ1-4 | . | . | TRBV7-2 | TGTGCCAGCAGTCTATCGACAGCCTATGAAAAACTGTTTTTT | CASSLSTAYEKLFF
TRBJ1-5 | . | . | TRBV19 | TGTGCCAGTAGTATAGTAACGGGAGGTTGGCAGCCCCAGCATTTT | CASSIVTGGWQPQHF
TRBJ2-5 | medium-sized | TRBD2 | TRBV7-8 | TGTGCCAGCAGCTCGGGACTAGGAGGTTGGGAGACCCAGTACTTC | CASSSGLGGWETQYF
TRBJ1-4 | . | . | TRBV27 | TGTGCCAGCAGTTCAACAGCAAATCAGGTGGATGAAAAACTGTTTTTT | CASSSTANQVDEKLFF
TRBJ2-1 | . | TRBD2 | TRBV6-5 | TGTGCCAGCAGTTACTCCCCGGGGGGGGGCAATGAGCAGTTCTTC | CASSYSPGGGNEQFF
TRBJ1-1 | . | TRBD1 | TRBV2 | TGTGCCAGGGAGACAGGGACTGAAGCTTTCTTT | CARETGTEAFF
TRBJ1-3 | . | . | TRBV28 | TGTGCCAGCAGTTTTAGGGGTGCTCCTGGAAACACCATATATTTT | CASSFRGAPGNTIYF
TRBJ1-2 | . | . | TRBV5-8 | TGTGCCAGCAGCTCCGACAGCTATGGCTACACCTTC | CASSSDSYGYTF
TRBJ2-7 | few | TRBD1 | TRBV19 | TGTGCCAGTAGTAAGGTGACCGCAGGGGGAACCTACGAGCAGTACTTC | CASSKVTAGGTYEQYF
TRBJ2-3 | . | . | TRBV6-5 | TGTGCCAGCAGTGATGGCACAGATACGCAGTATTTT | CASSDGTDTQYF
TRBJ2-7 | . | . | TRBV2 | TGTGCCAGCACCACAGGGAGTTCCTACGAGCAGTACTTC | CASTTGSSYEQYF
TRBJ2-5 | once | . | TRBV7-3 | TGTGCCAGCAGCTGGCGTGGGGTTGGCCAAGAGACCCAGTACTTC | CASSWRGVGQETQYF
TRBJ1-2 | few | . | TRBV19 | TGTGCCAGTAGTATAGTAGGAACATATGGCTACACCTTC | CASSIVGTYGYTF
TRBJ2-7 | . | . | TRBV27 | TGTGCCAGCAGTTTCCTATCCGGCGAGCAGTACTTC | CASSFLSGEQYF
TRBJ2-7 | . | . | TRBV4-2 | TGTGCCAGCAGCCATCGGGGTCCTTACGAGCAGTACTTC | CASSHRGPYEQYF
TRBJ2-7 | . | . | TRBV6-6 | TGTGCCAGCAGTCTCACCCGGGACGGATACGAGCAGTACTTC | CASSLTRDGYEQYF
TRBJ2-2 | . | . | TRBV7-9 | TGTGCCAGCAGCCCGGCTGTTCCTAGAGGAACCGGGGAGCTGTTTTTT | CASSPAVPRGTGELFF
TRBJ2-7 | . | TRBD1 | TRBV14 | TGTGCCAGCAGCCGACTGGACAGGGGGACCAACGAGCAGTACTTC | CASSRLDRGTNEQYF
TRBJ2-1 | . | TRBD2 | TRBV27 | TGTGCCAGCAGCCCCGGGACTAGCCAATACAATGAGCAGTTCTTC | CASSPGTSQYNEQFF
TRBJ2-1 | . | . | TRBV28 | TGTGCCAGCAGTTCCTTCGTCGGGCAGGGCTCCTACAATGAGCAGTTCTTC | CASSSFVGQGSYNEQFF
TRBJ1-6 | once | . | TRBV6-1 | TGTGCCAGCAGTGAAGCGCATGTTTGGTTTCAGAATTCACCCCTCCACTTT | CASSEAHVWFQNSPLHF
TRBJ2-3 | . | TRBD2 | TRBV10-3 | TGTGCCATCAGTGAGGGGACTAGCGGGGTCACAGATACGCAGTATTTT | CAISEGTSGVTDTQYF
TRBJ2-7 | once | . | TRBV4-1 | TGCGCCAGCAGCCAAGTAGAAGACACCTCCTACGAGCAGTACTTC | CASSQVEDTSYEQYF
TRBJ2-7 | . | . | TRBV27 | TGTGCCAGCAGCGATCGGGGGCCCTACGAGCAGTACTTC | CASSDRGPYEQYF
TRBJ2-7 | . | TRBD2 | TRBV6-1 | TGTGCCAGCAGTGATCGAATAGCGGGAGGGTCGTACGAGCAGTACTTC | CASSDRIAGGSYEQYF